The clone carrying this T cell receptor beta chain was seen once. No antigen is known for it. Sequencing was at deep level. Profiling relied on immunoSEQ multiplex PCR, and the TCRdb table lists in-frame clones only, not all of them. The table lists roughly 1.4 million clones, about 98.5% of them singletons, with around 0.33% in the top ten. The CDR3 spans 16 residues. Germline V gene sequence: CDR1 SGHRS, CDR2 YFSETQ. Trimming took 0 bases from V and 10 from J, leaving 20 bases between them. These data belong to a study of shared clonotypes between healthy human individuals. Study results and caveats: Clonotypes shared by all four sorted-subset donors had higher generation probabilities than non-shared clonotypes. Memory subsets generally showed smaller estimated richness than naive subsets did.

The sequenced material came from naive CD4+ T cells sorted from blood. Subset specified: CD45RA+ positively selected. This clonotype was sampled from a young man in good health. The rearrangement uses TRBV5-1 and TRBJ2-1; D is perhaps TRBD2 (6 bases). The CDR3 here is CASSLGLGLASGEQFF. The CDR3 region has the DNA TGCGCCAGCAGCTTGGGCCTGGGGCTAGCGTCGGGAGAGCAGTTCTTC.